This T cell receptor (beta chain) appears in the sequencing data of a study of blood T cell repertoires in COVID-19. For the study at large: The United States, Italy and Spain supplied acute and convalescent COVID-19 samples. The analysed material was cDNA or gDNA that came from T cells, B-cell-depleted T cells, or PBMCs.

Two consecutive negative NP/OP PCR tests, clearance, or resolved symptoms defined Cohort 3 recovery. Authors' methods: It was from reference gene primer amplification that nucleated cell counts were estimated. TCRdb keeps only in-frame clones here, not all; method: immunoSEQ multiplex PCR. V and J calls and clone size follow that table, whereas D and trimming were derived from the DNA. The sample lists more than 200,000 clones; 80% to 90% were seen once. The CDR3 covers 16 residues. Germline CDR1 reads SGHNT; CDR2 reads YYREEE (reference sequence). Losses at the gene ends were 5 bases for V and 4 bases for J; bases not matched to a gene: 10.

The source material was PBMCs or T cells enriched from blood (not recorded which). The receptor was isolated from a man in his forties who had recovered from COVID-19. This chain links TRBV5-4 with TRBJ2-7; 12 nucleotides agree with TRBD2. The CDR3 DNA sequence: TGTGCCAGCAGTCAGACCGGGACTAGCGGGCTTTACGAGCAGTACTTC. As protein: CASSQTGTSGLYEQYF.